This entry features one TCR beta chain sequence. The data were taken from a study of control samples from healthy donors and cancer patients. TCRdb's copy holds only in-frame clones and misses some; the assay was immunoSEQ multiplex PCR. This sample has 70,000 or so clones, with roughly 84% found just once. V was clipped by 6 bases and J by 7 bases, with 15 bases between them. This CDR3 contains 13 residues. Germline V lookup: CDR1 KGHSH, CDR2 LQKENI. The rearrangement links TRBV18 to TRBJ2-5; D is possibly TRBD1 (7 bases). This receptor was identified in a man in his forties or fifties in good health. Specimen: blood. The CDR3 DNA follows: TGTGCCAGCTCTCAGCGACAGGGAGGGACCCAGTACTTC. This encodes CASSQRQGGTQYF.